The 24 T cell receptor beta chains reported below all come from one sample, sequenced in a study of siplizumab effects on memory and regulatory T cells. Assay: immunoSEQ multiplex PCR; the TCRdb copy retains only in-frame clones and omits some. The sample has approximately 40,000 clones, more than 70% seen once. Sequencing was carried out using naive CD4+ T cells sorted from blood. The receptors derive from a human donor in good health.

This clone was counted a few times. This rearrangement joins TRBV6-1 to TRBJ1-1; no clear D gene. Trimming took off 1 base at V and 1 base at J, with 10 bases between the two ends. CDR1 MNHNS and CDR2 SASEGT come from the germline V gene. This CDR3 is 15 amino acids long. The CDR3 reads CASSEGHTQNTEAFF. CDR3 sequence (DNA): TGTGCCAGCAGTGAAGGACACACGCAGAACACTGAAGCTTTCTTT.

The V and J genes are TRBV7-9 and TRBJ2-1; 10 nucleotides line up with TRBD1. Germline CDR1 SEHNR, CDR2 FQNEAQ (reference sequence). V dropped 5 bases and J dropped 8; count of bases not matched to a gene: 6. The CDR3 runs 14 residues. CDR3 DNA sequence: TGTGCCAGCAGCCAAAGACAGGGGGCCGATGAGCAGTTCTTC. The encoded protein is CASSQRQGADEQFF.

The chain employs TRBV18 and TRBJ2-7; possible D gene TRBD2, 6 bases. CDR3 length: 15 amino acids. The germline V and J ends were trimmed by 3 bases and 5 bases, with 17 bases remaining between them. Looked up from germline, CDR1 is KGHSH and CDR2 is LQKENI. In nucleotides, the CDR3 is TGTGCCAGCTCACCCCGGGGAGGCACCTTGGACGAGCAGTACTTC. Encoded protein: CASSPRGGTLDEQYF.

The chain carries TRBV6-1 and TRBJ1-1; perhaps TRBD1 as D (6 bases). The CDR3 is 14 residues long. V was clipped by 5 bases and J by 1 base, with 11 bases between them. Looked up from germline, CDR1 is MNHNS and CDR2 is SASEGT. CDR3 in DNA: TGTGCCAGCAGTCAGGGGACTAAGAACACTGAAGCTTTCTTT. Its protein product is CASSQGTKNTEAFF.

The chain joins TRBV11-2 to TRBJ2-3, with D perhaps TRBD2 (5 bases). This CDR3 spans 15 amino acids. The germline CDR1 and CDR2 sequences are SGHAT and FQNNGV. V lost 5 bases and J lost 0, with 12 bases in between. The CDR3 nucleotides read TGTGCCAGCAGCGCACTAGTTGTCAGCACAGATACGCAGTATTTT. Translated, it gives CASSALVVSTDTQYF.

V gene TRBV5-1 combines with J gene TRBJ1-2; TRBD1 agrees at 8 bases. The V segment lost 3 bases and the J segment 3 bases; nucleotides outside the gene matches: 7. The germline gives CDR1 SGHRS, CDR2 YFSETQ. This CDR3 is built from 15 residues. The CDR3 spells CASSSGQGTYYGYTF. CDR3 nucleotide sequence: TGCGCCAGCAGCTCCGGACAGGGAACCTACTATGGCTACACCTTC.

The chain joins TRBV6-1 to TRBJ1-2, with 8 bases fitting TRBD1. The J segment lost 8 bases and the V segment lost 9 bases, leaving 8 bases of the junction unmatched. The CDR3 runs to 12 residues. Germline values: CDR1 MNHNS, CDR2 SASEGT. The CDR3 DNA is TGTGCCAGTACCCCAGGGGGCTTAGGCTACACCTTC. The encoded protein is CASTPGGLGYTF.

The gene calls are TRBV2 and TRBJ2-6; the D is unclear. Germline-derived CDR1 and CDR2 are SNHLY and FYNNEI. Trimming removed 5 bases from V and 1 base from J, with 6 bases in between. The CDR3 is 14 residues long. In DNA form, the CDR3 reads TGTGCCAGCAGTCCCAGTTCTGGGGCCAACGTCCTGACTTTC. This translates into CASSPSSGANVLTF.

This clone was seen only once. The J gene is TRBJ2-1, the V gene TRBV19, with a possible D match to TRBD2 (6 bases). Trimming shortened V by 7 bases and J by 6 bases, and 16 bases separated the two germline ends. This CDR3 contains 14 residues. Germline values: CDR1 LNHDA, CDR2 SQIVND (reference sequence). The CDR3 nucleotides read TGTGCCAGTACTATGACGGGAGACAGCAATGAGCAGTTCTTC. Its translation is CASTMTGDSNEQFF.

The chain links TRBV4-1 to TRBJ2-1; D may correspond to TRBD1 or TRBD2 (5 bases each). The CDR3 length is 13 residues. V lost 3 bases, J lost 10 bases, and 13 bases lay in between. Germline-derived CDR1 and CDR2 are MGHRA and YSYEKL. CDR3 region: CASSQIGASEQFF. DNA for the CDR3: TGCGCCAGCAGCCAGATCGGGGCTAGCGAGCAGTTCTTC.

The rearrangement links TRBV30 to TRBJ2-7, with TRBD2 matching over 10 bases. Trimming at V came to 1 base and at J to 7 bases, leaving 16 bases not matched to a gene. CDR1 is GTSNPN, CDR2 SVGIG, per germline (reference sequence). CDR3 length: 17 amino acids. Here the CDR3 reads CAWSEGGLRLAGWEQYF. The CDR3 DNA follows: TGTGCCTGGAGTGAAGGGGGCTTGAGACTAGCGGGTTGGGAGCAGTACTTC.

This chain uses TRBV2 with TRBJ2-7; 10 nucleotides line up with TRBD1. This CDR3 has 14 amino acids. Germline trimming cut 7 bases from V and 4 bases from J; bases unmatched to any gene: 7. CDR1 and CDR2 from the germline V gene are SNHLY and FYNNEI. CDR3 sequence (DNA): TGTGCCAGCAATTGGGACAGGGGCTCTTACGAGCAGTACTTC. Its protein product is CASNWDRGSYEQYF.

This clone was counted once. The V and J genes are TRBV6-4 and TRBJ2-7; no clear D. Between the trimmed V and J ends, which lost 3 bases and 2 bases, there was a span of 2 bases. The CDR3 has 11 residues. CDR1 is MRHNA and CDR2 is SNTAGT in the germline V gene. The CDR3 is CASSEAYEQYF. Written as DNA, the CDR3 is TGTGCCAGCAGTGAGGCCTACGAGCAGTACTTC.

The rearrangement links TRBV2 to TRBJ2-1; no firm D call. From germline, CDR1 is SNHLY and CDR2 FYNNEI. The ends were cut back, 5 bases at V and 4 bases at J, with 9 bases in the middle. The CDR3 is 13 residues long. The DNA for the CDR3 is TGTGCCAGCAGTCTCGACTCGTACAATGAGCAGTTCTTC. Its translation is CASSLDSYNEQFF.

The V gene is TRBV10-2, the J gene TRBJ2-3; D remains ambiguous. V was cut by 3 bases and J by 0 bases, with 10 bases left in between. The CDR3 consists of 15 residues. Germline loops: CDR1 WSHSY, CDR2 SAAADI. The CDR3 DNA follows: TGCGCCAGCAGTGATCCTCGCGGCAGCACAGATACGCAGTATTTT. It yields the protein CASSDPRGSTDTQYF.

The gene calls are TRBV6-5 and TRBJ1-1; TRBD1 is a possible D gene (6 bases). Germline CDR1 and CDR2: MNHEY and SVGAGI. The CDR3 is 12 residues long. V was cut by 5 bases and J by 10 bases, with 14 bases left in between. CDR3: CASSRDTRSAFF. The CDR3 DNA follows: TGTGCCAGCAGTCGGGACACTCGATCAGCTTTCTTT.

This chain connects TRBV10-1 to TRBJ2-4; D gene ambiguous. The V end was cut by 6 bases, the J end by 3 bases, with 15 bases between. The CDR3 consists of 15 residues. Per the germline V gene, CDR1 is WNHNN and CDR2 is SYGVQD (reference sequence). In nucleotides, the CDR3 is TGCGCCAGCAGCGAGAGGAGATTCGGCAAAAACATTCAGTACTTC. Amino acid sequence: CASSERRFGKNIQYF.

The chain joins TRBV9 to TRBJ1-1; D uncertain. Trimming shortened V by 2 bases and J by 4 bases, and 15 bases separated the two germline ends. Looked up from germline, CDR1 is SGDLS and CDR2 is YYNGEE. The CDR3 has 15 amino acids. The CDR3 bases are TGTGCCAGCAGCGTCTCTGTCGGCGGGAGCACTGAAGCTTTCTTT. Its translation is CASSVSVGGSTEAFF. Complete variable domain (other parts from reference TRBV9 and TRBJ1-1): DSGVTQTPKHLITATGQRVTLRCSPRSGDLSVYWYQQSLDQGLQFLIQYYNGEERAKGNILERFSAQQFPDLHSELNLSSLELGDSALYFCASSVSVGGSTEAFFGQGTRLTVV.

The chain recombines TRBV6-1 with TRBJ1-4; D unclear. Trimming removed 6 bases at V and 2 bases at J, with 4 bases between. CDR3 length: 12 residues. The germline V gene has CDR1 MNHNS and CDR2 SASEGT. Here the CDR3 reads CASRVTNEKLFF. The CDR3 nucleotides read TGTGCCAGCAGGGTCACTAATGAAAAACTGTTTTTT.

In regard to this clone: The junction departs from the called germline gene at one end, perhaps through a read error. This chain links TRBV7-7 with TRBJ2-1; 10 positions agree with TRBD2. Germline V gene data show CDR1 as SSHAT and CDR2 as FNYEAQ (reference sequence). This CDR3 is built from 16 residues. The CDR3 protein is CASSLAGAGGLNEQFF. As DNA, the CDR3 is TGTGCTAGCAGCTTAGCGGGAGCGGGAGGGCTAAATGAGCAGTTCTTC.

This clone has just a few counts. V gene TRBV27 combines with J gene TRBJ1-1, with TRBD1 matching over 8 bases. J gave up 4 bases and V 5 bases, and 9 bases lay outside the gene matches. The CDR3 consists of 15 residues. Germline CDR1 is MNHEY and CDR2 is SMNVEV (reference sequence). DNA of the CDR3: TGTGCCAGCAGTCTTCAGGGGGCGGAGGTCACTGAAGCTTTCTTT. Its protein product is CASSLQGAEVTEAFF.

The table lists this clone with a count of one. The chain links TRBV5-1 to TRBJ2-1, with 8 bases fitting TRBD1. CDR1 is SGHRS, CDR2 YFSETQ, per germline. The V segment lost 4 bases and the J segment 7 bases; nucleotides outside the gene matches: 10. This CDR3 spans 15 amino acids. CDR3 protein: CASSPRGTGDNEQFF. The CDR3 nucleotides are TGCGCCAGCAGCCCCCGAGGGACAGGAGATAATGAGCAGTTCTTC. The full variable domain, in which reference TRBV5-1 and TRBJ2-1 provide the parts outside the CDR3, is KAGVTQTPRYLIKTRGQQVTLSCSPISGHRSVSWYQQTPGQGLQFLFEYFSETQRNKGNFPGRFSGRQFSNSRSEMNVSTLELGDSALYLCASSPRGTGDNEQFFGPGTRLTVL.

This chain joins TRBV5-1 and TRBJ1-2; D uncertain. The V and J ends lost 0 bases and 3 bases respectively, with 9 bases between them. The CDR3 loop spans 14 amino acids. Germline loops: CDR1 SGHRS, CDR2 YFSETQ. Here the CDR3 DNA reads TGCGCCAGCAGCTTGGGAGGGATTGACTATGGCTACACCTTC. This codes for CASSLGGIDYGYTF. The full variable domain, completed using reference TRBV5-1 and TRBJ1-2, is KAGVTQTPRYLIKTRGQQVTLSCSPISGHRSVSWYQQTPGQGLQFLFEYFSETQRNKGNFPGRFSGRQFSNSRSEMNVSTLELGDSALYLCASSLGGIDYGYTFGSGTRLTVV.

The chain is built from TRBV5-1 and TRBJ1-1, with TRBD1 matching over 9 bases. V shed 4 bases, J shed 11 bases, and the junction held 6 bases outside the gene matches. This CDR3 has 12 residues. Germline V gene data show CDR1 as SGHRS and CDR2 as YFSETQ. The CDR3 is CASSPGTGLAFF. DNA of the CDR3: TGCGCCAGCAGCCCGGGGACAGGGTTGGCTTTCTTT.